These 25 T cell receptor beta chains share one sample of origin, sequenced in a study of siplizumab effects on memory and regulatory T cells. Method: immunoSEQ multiplex PCR; TCRdb's copy keeps in-frame clones and lacks some. The sample has approximately 75,000 clones, approximately 93% seen once. The sample consisted of CD8+ T cells sorted from blood. The receptor source for this set is a human donor in good health.

The CDR3 sequence is CASSDGSYNEQFF. DNA of the CDR3: TGTGCCAGCAGTGACGGCAGCTACAATGAGCAGTTCTTC. J is TRBJ2-1 and V is TRBV6-4; D is undetermined. V shed 2 bases and J shed 3 bases, with 5 bases lying between them. The CDR3 is 13 amino acids. Germline CDR1 is MRHNA and CDR2 is SNTAGT.

The rearrangement links TRBV6-1 to TRBJ1-1; D is unresolved. The CDR3 extends over 13 amino acids. The germline V gene has CDR1 MNHNS and CDR2 SASEGT. V was trimmed by 6 bases and J by 6 bases, leaving 14 bases between them. The CDR3 spells CASSSWMSPEAFF. CDR3 DNA: TGTGCCAGCAGCTCTTGGATGTCCCCTGAAGCTTTCTTT.

This clone was observed once. The J gene is TRBJ2-3, the V gene TRBV19, with a possible D match to TRBD1 (6 bases). Looked up from germline, CDR1 is LNHDA and CDR2 is SQIVND (reference sequence). This CDR3 has 16 amino acids. Trimming shortened V by 6 bases and J by 0 bases, and 16 bases separated the two germline ends. The CDR3 bases are TGTGCCAGTAGAACCGGGACACAAATAAGCACAGATACGCAGTATTTT. Protein product: CASRTGTQISTDTQYF.

The V gene is TRBV6-1, the J gene TRBJ1-5, with 8 bases lining up with TRBD1. The length of the CDR3 is 14 residues. CDR1 is MNHNS and CDR2 is SASEGT in the germline V gene. Trimming at V came to 5 bases and at J to 3 bases, leaving 3 bases not matched to a gene. For the CDR3, the DNA is TGTGCCAGCAGTATGACAGGGGTCAATCAGCCCCAGCATTTT. Translation: CASSMTGVNQPQHF.

The CDR3 protein is CASSLVVTGELFF. The CDR3 DNA reads as TGTGCCAGCAGCTTGGTTGTGACCGGGGAGCTGTTTTTT. The chain couples TRBV5-6 to TRBJ2-2; no firm D call. The CDR3 length is 13 residues. CDR1 and CDR2 (germline): SGHDT, YYEEEE. Trimming cost V 0 bases and J 5 bases, with 5 bases left between them.

The chain carries TRBV27 and TRBJ2-1; 8 bases line up with TRBD2. The V and J ends lost 2 bases and 8 bases, in that order; junction bases with no gene match: 11. This CDR3 comprises 16 residues. Looked up from germline, CDR1 is MNHEY and CDR2 is SMNVEV (reference sequence). CDR3 coding DNA: TGTGCCAGCAGTTTAGGTGGCGGGGGGATTGGATATGAGCAGTTCTTC. As protein: CASSLGGGGIGYEQFF.

The chain carries TRBV6-1 and TRBJ2-1; D possibly corresponds to TRBD1 (5 bases). CDR1 MNHNS and CDR2 SASEGT come from the germline V gene. The CDR3 totals 12 residues. The ends were cut back, 7 bases at V and 3 bases at J, with 7 bases in the middle. CDR3 sequence: CASKQDYNEQFF. Here the CDR3 DNA reads TGTGCCAGCAAACAGGACTACAATGAGCAGTTCTTC.

The gene calls are TRBV14 and TRBJ1-6; no clear D gene. Germline V gene lookup returns CDR1 SGHDN and CDR2 FVKESK. CDR3 length equals 17 residues. Trimming left V 5 bases short and J 0 bases short, with 14 bases between. The CDR3 DNA is TGTGCCAGCAGCGACTACGGGCCGAGCTCCTATAATTCACCCCTCCACTTT. Translating it yields CASSDYGPSSYNSPLHF.

Here the CDR3 reads CASSQDWGSGVEQYF. DNA of the CDR3: TGTGCCAGCAGCCAAGATTGGGGTAGCGGGGTCGAGCAGTACTTC. V gene TRBV4-2 combines with J gene TRBJ2-7, with 8 bases that match TRBD2. Germline V gives CDR1 LGHNA, CDR2 YNFKEQ. CDR3 length: 15 amino acids. With 0 bases clipped from V and 6 bases from J, the junction kept 7 bases outside the gene matches.

The sample holds one count of this clone. Distinct nucleotide sequences in the sample also encode this CDR3. The chain links TRBV9 to TRBJ1-5, with 8 nucleotides matching TRBD1. The CDR3 sequence is 15 residues long. Per germline, CDR1 SGDLS and CDR2 YYNGEE. V gave up 0 bases and J gave up 4 bases; unmatched junction bases: 3. DNA of the CDR3: TGTGCCAGCAGCGTAGACCAGGGGGCGAATCAGCCCCAGCATTTT. It specifies CASSVDQGANQPQHF.

The chain employs TRBV7-9 and TRBJ2-1; 8 bases agree with TRBD2. The J segment lost 6 bases and the V segment lost 5 bases, leaving 6 bases of the junction unmatched. CDR1 is SEHNR, CDR2 FQNEAQ, per germline (reference sequence). The CDR3 extends over 14 amino acids. For the CDR3, the DNA is TGTGCCAGCAGCCCGCGGGGGGCACCCAATGAGCAGTTCTTC. Protein: CASSPRGAPNEQFF.

This clone showed up just once. This rearrangement joins TRBV2 to TRBJ2-3; D uncertain. Germline CDR1 is SNHLY and CDR2 is FYNNEI. Deletions cut 3 bases from V and 10 bases from J, with 8 bases between. The CDR3 has 11 residues. The CDR3 is CASSEGYAQYF. The CDR3 DNA is TGTGCCAGCAGTGAGGGATACGCGCAGTATTTT.

The chain couples TRBV11-2 to TRBJ2-1; D unclear. The V end lost 5 bases, the J end lost 5 bases, and 19 bases lay between the germline ends. Germline-derived CDR1 and CDR2 are SGHAT and FQNNGV. CDR3 length: 16 amino acids. The CDR3 DNA is TGTGCCAGCAGCCCCGCGGTGCCTCCGAGTGACAATGAGCAGTTCTTC. Translated: CASSPAVPPSDNEQFF.

The chain's CDR3 is CAREAGRGTQYF. The CDR3 region has the DNA TGCGCCAGGGAAGCGGGGAGAGGGACCCAGTACTTC. The V and J genes are TRBV4-1 and TRBJ2-5; 7 bases line up with TRBD2. This CDR3 spans 12 amino acids. Losses at the gene ends were 9 bases for V and 7 bases for J; bases not matched to a gene: 8. Germline CDR1 MGHRA, CDR2 YSYEKL.

This clone was seen a few times. The chain couples TRBV30 to TRBJ1-1; D is ambiguous. Germline CDR1 reads GTSNPN; CDR2 reads SVGIG (reference sequence). Trimming shortened V by 3 bases and J by 6 bases, and 17 bases separated the two germline ends. The CDR3 contains 14 residues. CDR3 nucleotides: TGTGCCTGGAGGCACTACACGGGTTTGGCTGAAGCTTTCTTT. Amino acids: CAWRHYTGLAEAFF.

The genes are TRBV19 and TRBJ2-7; TRBD1 aligns across 8 bases. This CDR3 has 15 residues. Germline trimming cut 6 bases from V and 3 bases from J; bases unmatched to any gene: 10. The germline V gene has CDR1 LNHDA and CDR2 SQIVND (reference sequence). The CDR3 is CASSTRDRLVYEQYF. In DNA form, the CDR3 reads TGTGCCAGTAGCACGAGGGACAGGTTGGTCTACGAGCAGTACTTC.

V gene TRBV27 combines with J gene TRBJ2-5; 9 nucleotides line up with TRBD1. Trimming cost V 5 bases and J 5 bases; bases outside gene matches: 9. Per the germline V gene, CDR1 is MNHEY and CDR2 is SMNVEV (reference sequence). The CDR3 consists of 15 residues. In DNA form, the CDR3 reads TGTGCCAGCAGTACCGAACAGGGGGCAGGGGAGACCCAGTACTTC. This gives the protein CASSTEQGAGETQYF.

The rearrangement links TRBV9 to TRBJ2-1; 9 nucleotides line up with TRBD2. In germline, CDR1 is SGDLS, CDR2 YYNGEE. The CDR3 spans 18 residues. With V trimmed by 0 bases and J by 6 bases, 13 bases remained unmatched. CDR3 amino acids: CASSVVGSGGPLRNEQFF. CDR3 nucleotides: TGTGCCAGCAGCGTAGTAGGGAGCGGGGGGCCCCTGCGCAATGAGCAGTTCTTC.

The chain recombines TRBV7-9 with TRBJ1-2; perhaps TRBD1 as D (6 bases). The germline V gene has CDR1 SEHNR and CDR2 FQNEAQ (reference sequence). With 3 bases removed from V and 2 bases from J, the gap between germline ends came to 7 bases. The CDR3 covers 13 residues. CDR3 sequence reads: CASSFQGNYGYTF. The DNA for the CDR3 is TGTGCCAGCAGCTTCCAGGGGAACTATGGCTACACCTTC.

The chain recombines TRBV28 with TRBJ1-2, with D perhaps matching TRBD1 (6 bases). Germline V gene lookup returns CDR1 MDHEN and CDR2 SYDVKM. V was cut by 2 bases and J by 5 bases, with 9 bases left in between. CDR3 length: 13 residues. The CDR3 loop reads CASSLTGLYGYTF. Here the CDR3 DNA reads TGTGCCAGCAGTTTAACAGGGCTTTATGGCTACACCTTC.

V is TRBV2 and J is TRBJ1-1; a possible D gene is TRBD1 (5 bases). The CDR3 consists of 11 residues. Germline-derived CDR1 and CDR2 are SNHLY and FYNNEI. The V end lost 6 bases, the J end lost 3 bases, and 5 bases lay between the germline ends. CDR3 in DNA: TGTGCCAGCAGAGGGGACACTGAAGCTTTCTTT. Its translation: CASRGDTEAFF.

This chain joins TRBV9 and TRBJ2-7, with 8 bases aligning to TRBD2. The V gene end was trimmed by 3 bases and the J gene end by 5 bases; junction bases not matched to a gene: 7. CDR3 length: 14 amino acids. Germline V lookup: CDR1 SGDLS, CDR2 YYNGEE. CDR3: CASSENSGANEQYF. The CDR3 DNA follows: TGTGCCAGCAGCGAGAATAGCGGGGCCAACGAGCAGTACTTC.

In nucleotides, the CDR3 is TGTGCCAGTAGCCCCTGGCAAGCCGGCACAGATACGCAGTATTTT. Translation gives CASSPWQAGTDTQYF. The chain links TRBV19 to TRBJ2-3; D call uncertain. Germline CDR1 LNHDA, CDR2 SQIVND (reference sequence). V lost 6 bases and J 1 base, leaving 14 bases between the germline ends. CDR3 length equals 15 residues.

This clone has just one count. CDR3 sequence: CASRPAAGGDYEQYF. Here the CDR3 DNA reads TGTGCCAGCAGACCCGCCGCGGGGGGGGACTACGAGCAGTACTTC. This chain uses TRBV28 with TRBJ2-7; 9 positions agree with TRBD2. Trimming removed 6 bases from V and 3 bases from J; junction bases left unmatched: 9. The CDR3 runs to 15 residues. In germline, CDR1 is MDHEN, CDR2 SYDVKM.

A remark on this clone: Distinct nucleotide sequences in the sample also encode this CDR3. V gene TRBV7-9 combines with J gene TRBJ2-3, with D unresolved. Germline V lookup: CDR1 SEHNR, CDR2 FQNEAQ (reference sequence). V was pared by 1 base and J by 3 bases, with 2 bases between. The CDR3 runs 12 residues. CDR3 coding DNA: TGTGCCAGCAGCTTAGGTACAGATACGCAGTATTTT. Translating gives CASSLGTDTQYF.